What follows are 27 T cell receptor beta chains derived from one specimen sequenced in a study of technical replicates of blood from several donors. Method: immunoSEQ multiplex PCR; TCRdb's copy keeps in-frame clones and lacks some. The sample yields about 80,000 clones, 91% seen once. Sequencing was performed on T cells isolated from PBMCs. The receptors were sampled from a human donor in good health.

This clone was counted once. This chain connects TRBV19 to TRBJ1-1; 8 nucleotides agree with TRBD1. Germline CDR1 and CDR2: LNHDA and SQIVND (reference sequence). V trimming: 4 bases; J trimming: 6 bases; junction bases outside the gene matches: 7. CDR3 length equals 14 residues. DNA of the CDR3: TGTGCCAGTAGTACCCGTCAGGGGGCCCCTGAAGCTTTCTTT. Amino acids: CASSTRQGAPEAFF. The complete variable domain, with remaining parts taken from reference TRBV19 and TRBJ1-1, reads DGGITQSPKYLFRKEGQNVTLSCEQNLNHDAMYWYRQDPGQGLRLIYYSQIVNDFQKGDIAEGYSVSREKKESFPLTVTSAQKNPTAFYLCASSTRQGAPEAFFGQGTRLTVV.

The chain uses TRBV5-1 and TRBJ2-7; no clear D gene. Germline CDR1 and CDR2: SGHRS and YFSETQ. CDR3 size: 14 residues. Between the trimmed V and J ends, which lost 2 bases and 0 bases, there was a span of 9 bases. The CDR3 region is CASSFTESSYEQYF. The CDR3 bases are TGCGCCAGCAGCTTTACAGAGAGCTCCTACGAGCAGTACTTC.

V gene TRBV27 combines with J gene TRBJ1-5; weak D call: TRBD1 (6 bases). Germline CDR1 and CDR2: MNHEY and SMNVEV (reference sequence). CDR3 length: 15 amino acids. The V end was cut by 0 bases, the J end by 4 bases, with 10 bases between. The chain's CDR3 is CASSLSSDSNQPQHF. In DNA, the CDR3 is TGTGCCAGCAGTTTATCATCGGACAGTAATCAGCCCCAGCATTTT.

V gene TRBV7-3 combines with J gene TRBJ2-2; 8 bases align to TRBD1. After removal of 1 base from V and 6 bases from J, the junction contained 1 base not matched to a gene. Germline-derived CDR1 and CDR2 are SGHTA and FQGTGA. The CDR3 totals 14 residues. Written as DNA, the CDR3 is TGTGCCAGCAGCTTAAAACAGGGGGCCGGGGAGCTGTTTTTT. Protein product: CASSLKQGAGELFF.

The genes are TRBV9 and TRBJ1-5; D may be TRBD1 (5 bases). CDR1 is SGDLS and CDR2 is YYNGEE in the germline V gene. V lost 0 bases, J lost 5 bases, and 6 bases lay in between. The CDR3 extends over 13 amino acids. CDR3 residues: CASSVGRDQPQHF. For the CDR3, the DNA is TGTGCCAGCAGCGTAGGCAGGGATCAGCCCCAGCATTTT.

The chain combines TRBV5-6 with TRBJ1-2; 9 nucleotides match TRBD1. Germline values: CDR1 SGHDT, CDR2 YYEEEE. The ends lost 3 bases at V and 4 bases at J; junction bases unmatched: 7. The CDR3 length is 15 residues. CDR3 bases: TGTGCCAGCAGCTCAGTTACAGGGGGCGGCTATGGCTACACCTTC. It yields the protein CASSSVTGGGYGYTF.

The V and J genes are TRBV9 and TRBJ1-2, with unresolved D. CDR3 length equals 15 residues. Trimming shortened V by 1 base and J by 2 bases, and 12 bases separated the two germline ends. Per germline, CDR1 SGDLS and CDR2 YYNGEE. CDR3 bases: TGTGCCAGCAGCGTATACCAGGAGGTGAACTATGGCTACACCTTC. Protein sequence: CASSVYQEVNYGYTF.

The V call is TRBV29-1, the J call TRBJ2-1, with D tentatively TRBD2 (6 bases). Germline CDR1 is SQVTM and CDR2 is ANQGSEA. The ends were cut back, 4 bases at V and 1 base at J, with 11 bases in the middle. The CDR3 runs 14 residues. CDR3 sequence: CSVVLGTSYNEQFF. CDR3 sequence (DNA): TGCAGCGTTGTACTAGGGACTTCCTACAATGAGCAGTTCTTC.

The V gene is TRBV11-3, the J gene TRBJ2-5; 12 bases are shared with TRBD2. With 5 bases clipped from V and 1 base from J, the junction kept 5 bases outside the gene matches. From germline, CDR1 is SGHNT and CDR2 YENEEA. CDR3 length: 16 amino acids. CDR3 coding DNA: TGTGCCAGCAGCCCTCGACTAGCGGGAGCCCAAGAGACCCAGTACTTC. This encodes CASSPRLAGAQETQYF.

This rearrangement joins TRBV10-2 to TRBJ1-2; D not certain. Trimming cost V 0 bases and J 4 bases, with 12 bases left between them. Germline CDR1 is WSHSY and CDR2 is SAAADI. This CDR3 has 15 residues. In DNA form, the CDR3 reads TGCGCCAGCAGTGAGTCTCGTACAGATCCCTATGGCTACACCTTC. It yields the protein CASSESRTDPYGYTF.

The chain employs TRBV9 and TRBJ2-5; 9 nucleotides align to TRBD2. The V gene's germline CDR1 is SGDLS and CDR2 YYNGEE. The ends lost 4 bases at V and 5 bases at J; junction bases unmatched: 6. The CDR3 covers 14 residues. Here the CDR3 reads CASSTGLALETQYF. In DNA form, the CDR3 reads TGTGCCAGCAGCACGGGACTAGCACTGGAGACCCAGTACTTC. The full variable domain, in which reference TRBV9 and TRBJ2-5 provide the parts outside the CDR3, is DSGVTQTPKHLITATGQRVTLRCSPRSGDLSVYWYQQSLDQGLQFLIQYYNGEERAKGNILERFSAQQFPDLHSELNLSSLELGDSALYFCASSTGLALETQYFGPGTRLLVL.

This rearrangement joins TRBV5-1 to TRBJ2-5; 7 bases fit TRBD2. Germline assignment: CDR1 SGHRS and CDR2 YFSETQ. This CDR3 is built from 14 residues. The V gene end was trimmed by 2 bases and the J gene end by 5 bases; junction bases not matched to a gene: 6. The CDR3 coding sequence is TGCGCCAGCAGCTTAAGGTTGCGGGGGGAGACCCAGTACTTC. Translating gives CASSLRLRGETQYF.

A few counts support this clone. This rearrangement joins TRBV4-2 to TRBJ2-7; 9 bases line up with TRBD1. Looked up from germline, CDR1 is LGHNA and CDR2 is YNFKEQ. The CDR3 is 16 amino acids. V gave up 3 bases and J gave up 4 bases; unmatched junction bases: 10. This CDR3 is CASSHVFTGGTYEQYF. Here the CDR3 DNA reads TGTGCCAGCAGCCACGTTTTTACAGGGGGCACGTACGAGCAGTACTTC.

The gene calls are TRBV7-6 and TRBJ2-7; possibly TRBD2 for D (6 bases). The CDR3 consists of 17 residues. V lost 1 base, J lost 2 bases, and 18 bases lay in between. CDR1 is SGHVS and CDR2 is FNYEAQ in the germline V gene. The CDR3 sequence: CASSLGGMGYFAYEQYF. CDR3 nucleotide sequence: TGTGCCAGCAGCTTAGGCGGGATGGGTTACTTCGCCTACGAGCAGTACTTC. Full variable domain (rest looked up from reference TRBV7-6 and TRBJ2-7): GAGVSQSPRYKVTKRGQDVALRCDPISGHVSLYWYRQALGQGPEFLTYFNYEAQQDKSGLPNDRFSAERPEGSISTLTIQRTEQRDSAMYRCASSLGGMGYFAYEQYFGPGTRLTVT.

This chain joins TRBV27 and TRBJ2-7; 11 bases fit TRBD2. Trimming took 6 bases from V and 4 from J; bases not matched to a gene: 8. Per germline, CDR1 MNHEY and CDR2 SMNVEV (reference sequence). The CDR3 consists of 15 residues. CDR3 residues: CASRSTSGRRYEQYF. CDR3 coding DNA: TGTGCCAGCAGATCTACTAGCGGGAGAAGGTACGAGCAGTACTTC.

The chain joins TRBV10-3 to TRBJ1-1; no definite D call. Trimming removed 5 bases at V and 3 bases at J, with 13 bases between. The CDR3 has 14 residues. Germline V gene data show CDR1 as ENHRY and CDR2 as SYGVKD. Here the CDR3 reads CAISQVSADTEAFF. The CDR3 nucleotides read TGTGCCATCAGTCAGGTTTCAGCGGACACTGAAGCTTTCTTT.

CDR3 sequence reads: CASSRILTVNTEAFF. The CDR3 DNA reads as TGTGCCAGCAGCCGGATCTTAACAGTGAACACTGAAGCTTTCTTT. This chain joins TRBV5-6 and TRBJ1-1, with D unclear. V lost 4 bases to trimming and J lost 0 bases, with 13 bases between them. There are 15 residues in the CDR3. Germline V gene lookup returns CDR1 SGHDT and CDR2 YYEEEE.

V gene TRBV30 combines with J gene TRBJ1-2, with D uncertain. The CDR3 loop spans 11 amino acids. The V gene lost 3 bases and the J gene lost 2 bases, with 4 bases spanning the gap. The germline CDR1 and CDR2 sequences are GTSNPN and SVGIG (reference sequence). This CDR3 reads CAWRENYGYTF. CDR3 sequence (DNA): TGTGCCTGGAGGGAGAACTATGGCTACACCTTC.

The chain links TRBV6-5 to TRBJ1-2; TRBD1 aligns across 10 bases. After removal of 7 bases from V and 4 bases from J, the junction contained 3 bases not matched to a gene. Germline V gene sequence: CDR1 MNHEY, CDR2 SVGAGI. CDR3 length equals 13 residues. CDR3 DNA: TGTGCCAGCACGACAGGGGGCGGCTATGGCTACACCTTC. Protein product: CASTTGGGYGYTF.

This clone has only a few counts. The chain uses TRBV7-6 and TRBJ2-1; D gene unclear. Germline CDR1 SGHVS, CDR2 FNYEAQ. The CDR3 extends over 15 amino acids. V was shortened by 2 bases and J by 2 bases, with 10 bases between the two germline ends. The CDR3 sequence is CASSLQAKPYNEQFF. As DNA, the CDR3 is TGTGCCAGCAGCTTACAGGCTAAGCCCTACAATGAGCAGTTCTTC.

The rearrangement links TRBV28 to TRBJ2-7; 11 positions agree with TRBD2. Germline loops: CDR1 MDHEN, CDR2 SYDVKM. The V segment lost 5 bases and the J segment 7 bases; nucleotides outside the gene matches: 7. The CDR3 totals 14 residues. Written as DNA, the CDR3 is TGTGCCAGCAGTAAAGGACTAGCGGGTAAAGAGCAGTACTTC. It yields the protein CASSKGLAGKEQYF. Looking up the rest from reference TRBV28 and TRBJ2-7 gives the full variable domain: DVKVTQSSRYLVKRTGEKVFLECVQDMDHENMFWYRQDPGLGLRLIYFSYDVKMKEKGDIPEGYSVSREKKERFSLILESASTNQTSMYLCASSKGLAGKEQYFGPGTRLTVT.

The V and J genes are TRBV6-5 and TRBJ2-2; D is uncertain. V dropped 0 bases and J dropped 4 bases, with 6 bases sitting between them. The germline V gene encodes CDR1 MNHEY and CDR2 SVGAGI. This CDR3 is 14 amino acids long. CDR3 sequence reads: CASSYSLLTGELFF. The DNA for the CDR3 is TGTGCCAGCAGTTACTCCCTACTCACCGGGGAGCTGTTTTTT.

The chain is built from TRBV7-9 and TRBJ1-2, with 7 bases identical to TRBD1. CDR1 is SEHNR, CDR2 FQNEAQ, per germline (reference sequence). This CDR3 has 13 residues. J gave up 6 bases and V 5 bases, and 6 bases lay outside the gene matches. In DNA, the CDR3 is TGTGCCAGCAGCCCGGGGACAGCAAATGGCTACACCTTC. Its translation is CASSPGTANGYTF. Supplemented by reference TRBV7-9 and TRBJ1-2, the full variable domain reads DTGVSQNPRHKITKRGQNVTFRCDPISEHNRLYWYRQTLGQGPEFLTYFQNEAQLEKSRLLSDRFSAERPKGSFSTLEIQRTEQGDSAMYLCASSPGTANGYTFGSGTRLTVV.

The V and J genes are TRBV5-1 and TRBJ2-7; TRBD1 aligns across 8 bases. The CDR3 extends over 12 amino acids. V lost 5 bases and J lost 3; bases outside the gene matches: 1. Germline CDR1 SGHRS, CDR2 YFSETQ. The CDR3 sequence is CASSGQGYEQYF. CDR3 DNA sequence: TGCGCCAGCAGTGGACAGGGCTACGAGCAGTACTTC. The complete variable domain, with remaining parts taken from reference TRBV5-1 and TRBJ2-7, reads KAGVTQTPRYLIKTRGQQVTLSCSPISGHRSVSWYQQTPGQGLQFLFEYFSETQRNKGNFPGRFSGRQFSNSRSEMNVSTLELGDSALYLCASSGQGYEQYFGPGTRLTVT.

The rearrangement joins TRBV5-1 to TRBJ2-2; D remains unclear. The ends were cut back, 7 bases at V and 4 bases at J, with 17 bases in the middle. This CDR3 has 15 amino acids. Germline assignment: CDR1 SGHRS and CDR2 YFSETQ. CDR3 in amino acids: CASQTPYSSTGELFF. In DNA form, the CDR3 reads TGCGCCAGCCAGACTCCTTATTCTAGCACCGGGGAGCTGTTTTTT.

The V call is TRBV2, the J call TRBJ1-5, with 10 bases aligning to TRBD1. The CDR3 contains 13 residues. V dropped 8 bases and J dropped 4; count of bases not matched to a gene: 2. Per the germline V gene, CDR1 is SNHLY and CDR2 is FYNNEI. CDR3 residues: CASGGQGNQPQHF. The CDR3 coding sequence is TGTGCCAGCGGGGGACAGGGGAATCAGCCCCAGCATTTT.

The J gene is TRBJ1-5, the V gene TRBV7-3, with D possibly matching TRBD1 (5 bases). Germline CDR1 SGHTA, CDR2 FQGTGA. The CDR3 covers 15 residues. V was shortened by 1 base and J by 2 bases, with 9 bases between the two germline ends. Written as DNA, the CDR3 is TGTGCCAGCAGCTTAATTAGGGGTGGCAATCAGCCCCAGCATTTT. Amino acids: CASSLIRGGNQPQHF.